The rows below give T cell receptor beta chains drawn from one sample of a study of spatial heterogeneity in lung cancer. TCRdb analysed the 5' RACE reads with MiXCR anew, one entry per CDR3 protein. The sample yields fewer than 5,500 distinct CDR3 sequences, 3% to 4% seen once. Sequenced here: lung tumor tissue, sampled at surgery. The receptor source for this set is a female donor with early-stage non-small cell lung cancer. CDR3s leave out the opening cysteine and the closing phenylalanine or tryptophan. A D gene is named only where the DNA matches it firmly.

d_call,j_call,v_call,cdr3_aa
.,TRBJ2-6,TRBV28,ASRIGGSGANVLT
.,TRBJ2-6,TRBV10-2,ARINVADYSGANVLT
TRBD1,TRBJ1-2,TRBV2,ASSTLTGATYGYT
.,TRBJ2-2,TRBV18,ASSPLMAENTGELF
.,TRBJ1-1,TRBV27,ASSEYRDAEAF
TRBD1,TRBJ2-1,TRBV2,ASSGWTGGYEQF
.,TRBJ1-4,TRBV9,ASSVAGGEEKLF
.,TRBJ1-6,TRBV5-4,ASSRANEDYNSPLH
.,TRBJ2-2,TRBV5-4,ASSPGAGYTGELF
TRBD2,TRBJ2-3,TRBV7-6,ESSSLKGIAGGGTDTQY
.,TRBJ1-5,TRBV5-6,ASSLFRRGSNQPQH
.,TRBJ2-7,TRBV6-2/TRBV6-3,ASSKLAGDSYEQY
.,TRBJ2-1,TRBV6-5,ASSYTIAVREFHEQF
.,TRBJ1-5,TRBV12-5,ASGLVNQPQH
.,TRBJ1-1,TRBV5-5,ASSMNTEAF
.,TRBJ2-5,TRBV2,ASSVKEKETQY
.,TRBJ2-3,TRBV28,ASSFSGRGTDTQY
.,TRBJ2-5,TRBV4-2,ASSHPGLGQETQY
TRBD1,TRBJ1-1,TRBV7-3,ASRSRGQGDTEAF
TRBD1,TRBJ2-3,TRBV6-5,ASSSPGQRTDTQY
TRBD1,TRBJ2-7,TRBV5-1,ASSQQGADEQY
.,TRBJ2-7,TRBV7-9,ASSLQVAYEQY
.,TRBJ1-2,TRBV28,ASSVKGAGYT
.,TRBJ1-5,TRBV10-3,AISESWGSDQPQH
.,TRBJ1-1,TRBV2,ASTRRNTEAF
.,TRBJ1-5,TRBV20-1,SARVAGPYQPQH
TRBD1,TRBJ1-1,TRBV5-4,ASSRQGASYEAF
TRBD1,TRBJ1-6,TRBV27,ASSFGQGPLH
TRBD1,TRBJ2-5,TRBV12-3/TRBV12-4,ASSWDREETQY
.,TRBJ1-1,TRBV12-3/TRBV12-4,ASSTDSEIQAF
.,TRBJ2-1,TRBV3-1,ASSSRSLTSTYNEQF
.,TRBJ2-3,TRBV7-8,ASSLAGERGTDTQY
.,TRBJ2-3,TRBV7-9,ASSLTGTDTQY
.,TRBJ2-7,TRBV29-1,SVGDGSYEQY
.,TRBJ1-4,TRBV3-1,ASSSQGTTGALDEKLF